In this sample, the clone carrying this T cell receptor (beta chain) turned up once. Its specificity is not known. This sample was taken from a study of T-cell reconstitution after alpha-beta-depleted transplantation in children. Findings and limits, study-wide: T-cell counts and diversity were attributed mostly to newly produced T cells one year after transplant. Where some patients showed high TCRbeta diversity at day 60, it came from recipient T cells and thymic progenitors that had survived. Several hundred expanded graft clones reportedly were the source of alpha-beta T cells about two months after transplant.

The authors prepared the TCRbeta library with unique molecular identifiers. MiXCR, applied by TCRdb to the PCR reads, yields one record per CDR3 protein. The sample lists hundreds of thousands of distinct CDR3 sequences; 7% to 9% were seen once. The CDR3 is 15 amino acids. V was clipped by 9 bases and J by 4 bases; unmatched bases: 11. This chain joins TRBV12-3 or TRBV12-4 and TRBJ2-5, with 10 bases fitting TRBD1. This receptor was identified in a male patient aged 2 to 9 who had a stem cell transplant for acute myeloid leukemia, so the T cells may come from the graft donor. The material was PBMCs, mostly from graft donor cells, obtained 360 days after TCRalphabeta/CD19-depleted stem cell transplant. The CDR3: CASEDRGTGGETQYF. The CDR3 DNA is TGTGCCAGTGAGGACAGGGGGACGGGCGGAGAGACCCAGTACTTC.